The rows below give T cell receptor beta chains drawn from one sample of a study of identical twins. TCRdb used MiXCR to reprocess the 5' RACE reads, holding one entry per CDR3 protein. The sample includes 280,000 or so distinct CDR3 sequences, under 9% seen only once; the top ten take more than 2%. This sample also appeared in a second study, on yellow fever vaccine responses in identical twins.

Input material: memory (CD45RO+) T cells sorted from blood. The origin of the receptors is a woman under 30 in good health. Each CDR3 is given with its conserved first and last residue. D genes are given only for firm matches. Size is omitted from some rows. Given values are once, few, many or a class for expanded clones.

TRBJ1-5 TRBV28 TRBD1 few CASSSPGQTGGNQPQHF TGTGCCAGCAGTTCTCCGGGACAGACCGGAGGCAATCAGCCCCAGCATTTT
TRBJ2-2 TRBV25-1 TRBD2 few CASKDGGGDTGELFF TGTGCCAGCAAGGACGGGGGAGGGGACACCGGGGAGCTGTTTTTT
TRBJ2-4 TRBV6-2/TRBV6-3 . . CASSYGWTAGNIQYF TGTGCCAGCAGTTATGGGTGGACAGCCGGAAACATTCAGTACTTC
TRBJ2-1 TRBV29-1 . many CSTGEGAYEQFF TGCAGCACCGGAGAGGGAGCCTATGAGCAGTTCTTC
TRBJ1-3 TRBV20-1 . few CSASYSGLSGNTIYF TGCAGTGCTAGTTATTCAGGCCTGTCTGGAAACACCATATATTTT
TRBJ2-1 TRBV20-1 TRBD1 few CSAAGTGGIYNEQFF TGCAGTGCCGCCGGGACAGGGGGTATCTACAATGAGCAGTTCTTC
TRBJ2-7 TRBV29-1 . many CSVEEGAYEQYF TGCAGCGTTGAAGAGGGAGCCTACGAGCAGTACTTC
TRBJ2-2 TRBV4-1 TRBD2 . CASSPRGDTGELFF TGCGCCAGCAGCCCCCGGGGGGACACCGGGGAGCTGTTTTTT
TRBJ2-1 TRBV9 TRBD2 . CASSVGLAVYNEQFF TGTGCCAGCAGCGTAGGTCTAGCGGTATACAATGAGCAGTTCTTC
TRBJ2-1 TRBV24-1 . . CATSDLTTLADTKYILEGSRQFF TGTGCCACCAGTGATTTGACCACATTAGCGGACACAAAGTATATATTAGAGGGGAGTCGGCAGTTCTTC
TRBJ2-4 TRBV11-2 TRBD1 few CASSLTGIAKNIQYF TGTGCCAGCAGCTTGACAGGGATCGCCAAAAACATTCAGTACTTC
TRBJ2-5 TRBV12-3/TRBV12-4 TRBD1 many CASRGQGTTQETQYF TGTGCCAGCAGGGGACAGGGGACCACCCAAGAGACCCAGTACTTC
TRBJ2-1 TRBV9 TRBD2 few CASSLGSGRNEQFF TGTGCCAGTTCCCTCGGCAGCGGGAGGAATGAGCAGTTCTTC
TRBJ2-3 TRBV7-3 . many CASSSALSDTQYF TGTGCCAGCAGCTCCGCCCTATCAGATACGCAGTATTTT
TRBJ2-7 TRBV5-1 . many CASSFQGNYEQYF TGCGCCAGCAGCTTTCAGGGCAACTACGAGCAGTACTTC
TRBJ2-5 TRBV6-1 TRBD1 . CASSPGQVETQYF TGTGCCAGCAGCCCCGGACAGGTAGAGACCCAGTACTTC
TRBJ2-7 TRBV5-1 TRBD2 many CASSSLAGGRDEQYF TGCGCCAGCAGCTCCTTAGCGGGAGGTCGGGACGAGCAGTACTTC
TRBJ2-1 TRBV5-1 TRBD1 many CASSGGQGYSYNEQFF TGCGCCAGCAGCGGAGGACAGGGGTACTCCTACAATGAGCAGTTCTTC
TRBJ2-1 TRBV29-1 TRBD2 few CSRGSGNGEQFF TGCAGCAGGGGTAGCGGGAACGGTGAGCAGTTCTTC
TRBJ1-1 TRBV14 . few CARDGVWNTEAFF TGTGCCAGAGACGGGGTTTGGAACACTGAAGCTTTCTTT
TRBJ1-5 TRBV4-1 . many CASSQQGAGSQPQHF TGCGCCAGCAGCCAACAGGGTGCAGGGAGCCAGCCCCAGCATTTT
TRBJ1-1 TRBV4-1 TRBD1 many CASSFRQGITEAFF TGCGCCAGCAGCTTTCGACAGGGGATCACTGAAGCTTTCTTT
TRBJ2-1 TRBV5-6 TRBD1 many CASTRTGWDEQFF TGTGCCAGCACCCGGACAGGGTGGGATGAGCAGTTCTTC
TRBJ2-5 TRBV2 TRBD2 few CASSPGTSGRGETQYF TGTGCCAGCAGTCCCGGGACTAGCGGGAGGGGGGAGACCCAGTACTTC
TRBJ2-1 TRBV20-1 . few CSARDAADAYNEQFF TGCAGTGCTAGAGATGCGGCAGACGCTTACAATGAGCAGTTCTTC
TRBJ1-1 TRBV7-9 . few CATRPNGRAGLNTEAFF TGTGCCACCCGACCGAATGGGAGGGCAGGGTTGAACACTGAAGCTTTCTTT
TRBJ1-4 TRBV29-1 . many CSVRSATNEKLFF TGCAGCGTGAGGAGTGCAACTAATGAAAAACTGTTTTTT
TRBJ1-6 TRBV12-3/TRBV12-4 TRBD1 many CASSRTGDYSPLHF TGTGCCAGCAGCCGGACAGGGGATTATTCACCCCTCCACTTT
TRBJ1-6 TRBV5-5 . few CASSYTGFGNSPLHF TGTGCCAGCAGCTACACGGGGTTCGGTAATTCACCCCTCCACTTT
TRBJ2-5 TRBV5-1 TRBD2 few CASTGGYQETQYF TGCGCCAGCACCGGGGGGTATCAAGAGACCCAGTACTTC
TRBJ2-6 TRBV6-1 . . CASSEAAGLGPGANVLTF TGTGCCAGCAGTGAAGCGGCCGGGTTGGGGCCTGGGGCCAACGTCCTGACTTTC